Listed here are 16 T cell receptor beta chains from one sample, sequenced in a study of blood T cell repertoires in COVID-19 (dated by TCRdb to 2019 to 2021). The library was built by means of the immunoSEQ multiplex PCR assay. Sourced from immuneACCESS, this table was stored by TCRdb with only in-frame sequences that have V and J called. A share of the clones is absent; for the studies checked, an unresolved V gene accounts for under half, and the remainder has no known explanation. The sample table records fewer than 450,000 clones; around 88% of these occur just once. The ten biggest clones cover 10% to 15% of the sample. What was sequenced was peripheral blood. The receptors come from a woman aged 50 to 60 with COVID-19, enrolled during active disease.

J is TRBJ2-3 and V is TRBV11-3, with 13 bases identical to TRBD2. J lost 2 bases, V lost 5 bases, and 4 bases had no gene match. The CDR3 spans 16 residues. Germline V gene lookup returns CDR1 SGHNT and CDR2 YENEEA. The CDR3 sequence: CASSPGTSGTTDTQYF. CDR3 DNA sequence: TGTGCCAGCAGCCCAGGGACTAGCGGGACCACAGATACGCAGTATTTT.

The rearrangement links TRBV4-1 to TRBJ2-4; 13 bases align to TRBD2. In germline, CDR1 is MGHRA, CDR2 YSYEKL. The CDR3 runs to 17 residues. V trimming: 0 bases; J trimming: 9 bases; junction bases outside the gene matches: 8. The CDR3 protein is CASSQDERLAGGSIQYF. CDR3 DNA: TGCGCCAGCAGCCAAGATGAGCGACTAGCGGGGGGATCCATTCAGTACTTC.

The V and J genes are TRBV5-4 and TRBJ1-2, with 8 bases fitting TRBD1. Germline CDR1 and CDR2: SGHNT and YYREEE (reference sequence). The length of the CDR3 is 16 residues. With 0 bases clipped from V and 1 base from J, the junction kept 5 bases outside the gene matches. The CDR3 region is CASSLGGQGLNYGYTF. In DNA, the CDR3 is TGTGCCAGCAGCTTGGGTGGACAGGGCCTTAACTATGGCTACACCTTC.

This clone came up a few times. The chain is built from TRBV2 and TRBJ2-7; D gene ambiguous. Germline V gene data show CDR1 as SNHLY and CDR2 as FYNNEI. Trimming pared 4 bases from V and 0 bases from J, leaving 10 bases between. The CDR3 runs 14 residues. The CDR3 DNA is TGTGCCAGCAGTGCCGTCTTAGACTCCTACGAGCAGTACTTC. Translating gives CASSAVLDSYEQYF.

This chain links TRBV9 with TRBJ1-3; 10 nucleotides match TRBD1. This CDR3 region has 17 residues. CDR1 is SGDLS and CDR2 is YYNGEE in the germline V gene. Unmatched junction bases numbered 11, after V lost 4 bases and J lost 4 bases. The CDR3 sequence: CASSPSGDRGGGNTIYF. In DNA form, the CDR3 reads TGTGCCAGCAGCCCCTCGGGGGACAGGGGTGGGGGAAACACCATATATTTT.

This chain links TRBV11-2 with TRBJ2-7; TRBD1 might be the D (6 bases). This CDR3 has 14 residues. The V gene lost 2 bases and the J gene lost 3 bases, with 11 bases spanning the gap. Germline V gene data show CDR1 as SGHAT and CDR2 as FQNNGV. The CDR3 is CASSLTGQSYEQYF. The DNA for the CDR3 is TGTGCCAGCAGCTTAACTGGACAGAGCTACGAGCAGTACTTC.

The rearrangement joins TRBV6-5 to TRBJ1-1, with a possible D match to TRBD1 (5 bases). Germline V gene sequence: CDR1 MNHEY, CDR2 SVGAGI. There are 13 residues in the CDR3. V was shortened by 6 bases and J by 3 bases, with 11 bases between the two germline ends. The CDR3 is CASRDNYYTEAFF. The DNA for the CDR3 is TGTGCCAGCAGGGACAATTACTACACTGAAGCTTTCTTT.

This sequence joins TRBV11-3 and TRBJ1-1; 9 nucleotides match TRBD1. This CDR3 contains 15 residues. J gave up 6 bases and V 3 bases, and 8 bases lay outside the gene matches. Germline assignment: CDR1 SGHNT and CDR2 YENEEA. The CDR3 nucleotides read TGTGCCAGCAGCTTGTCGGGACAGGGATCGTCTGAAGCTTTCTTT. Translating it yields CASSLSGQGSSEAFF.

The chain joins TRBV5-1 to TRBJ2-2; 13 bases are shared with TRBD2. The CDR3 is made up of 19 amino acids. Germline V lookup: CDR1 SGHRS, CDR2 YFSETQ. V lost 3 bases, J lost 0 bases, and 8 bases stayed unmatched. For the CDR3, the DNA is TGCGCCAGCAGCTCGAGGGGACTAGCGGGGCTCGCGAACACCGGGGAGCTGTTTTTT. This encodes CASSSRGLAGLANTGELFF.

This clone was found once. The chain is built from TRBV7-2 and TRBJ2-7, with D possibly matching TRBD1 (5 bases). This CDR3 has 13 amino acids. V was cut by 6 bases and J by 7 bases, with 16 bases left in between. Germline loops: CDR1 SGHTA, CDR2 FQGNSA. The CDR3 coding sequence is TGTGCCAGCAGTAATCAGGGAATGGAGGAGCAGTACTTC. It encodes CASSNQGMEEQYF. The variable domain in full, completed from reference TRBV7-2 and TRBJ2-7, reads GAGVSQSPSNKVTEKGKDVELRCDPISGHTALYWYRQSLGQGLEFLIYFQGNSAPDKSGLPSDRFSAERTGGSVSTLTIQRTQQEDSAVYLCASSNQGMEEQYFGPGTRLTVT.

V usage is TRBV7-9 and J usage is TRBJ1-2, with a weak D call TRBD1 (6 bases). The CDR3 loop spans 15 amino acids. V was cut by 6 bases and J by 0 bases, with 14 bases left in between. The germline V gene encodes CDR1 SEHNR and CDR2 FQNEAQ (reference sequence). The CDR3 nucleotides read TGTGCCAGCAGGGGTGGCGGACAGTCTAACTATGGCTACACCTTC. Protein: CASRGGGQSNYGYTF.

This chain links TRBV27 with TRBJ2-4; the D is unclear. Germline V lookup: CDR1 MNHEY, CDR2 SMNVEV (reference sequence). Trimming cost V 2 bases and J 6 bases, with 8 bases left between them. The CDR3 is made up of 13 amino acids. The CDR3 spells CASSLRLGNIQYF. As DNA, the CDR3 is TGTGCCAGCAGTTTACGACTGGGAAACATTCAGTACTTC.

The V call is TRBV30, the J call TRBJ2-2; 10 bases line up with TRBD2. In germline, CDR1 is GTSNPN, CDR2 SVGIG (reference sequence). The CDR3 is 15 residues long. J was trimmed by 2 bases and V by 6 bases; bases with no gene match: 6. The CDR3 protein is CACPSGGLNTGELFF. Here the CDR3 DNA reads TGTGCCTGCCCTAGCGGGGGCCTCAACACCGGGGAGCTGTTTTTT.

J is TRBJ1-3 and V is TRBV29-1, with TRBD1 matching 7 bases. CDR3 length equals 13 residues. The V gene end was trimmed by 8 bases and the J gene end by 4 bases; junction bases not matched to a gene: 8. Germline assignment: CDR1 SQVTM and CDR2 ANQGSEA. CDR3 region: CSIRGGGGNTIYF. In DNA form, the CDR3 reads TGCAGCATCCGAGGGGGCGGCGGAAACACCATATATTTT.

The chain combines TRBV3-1 (or the pseudogene TRBV3-2) with TRBJ1-1; 7 nucleotides line up with TRBD1. The CDR3 totals 13 residues. Losses at the gene ends were 6 bases for V and 1 base for J; bases not matched to a gene: 2. In germline, CDR1 is LGHDT, CDR2 YNNKEL (reference sequence). The CDR3 region is CASRTGANTEAFF. The CDR3 DNA reads as TGTGCCAGCAGAACAGGGGCGAACACTGAAGCTTTCTTT.

The rearrangement joins TRBV29-1 to TRBJ1-3; D gene unclear. Germline CDR1 reads SQVTM; CDR2 reads ANQGSEA. The CDR3 has 11 amino acids. Trimming stripped 7 bases from V and 2 bases from J, with 6 bases between. In DNA form, the CDR3 reads TGCAGCGCCGACACTGGAAACACCATATATTTT. Its protein is CSADTGNTIYF.